This TCR beta chain was obtained from a study of cytomegalovirus exposure and HLA in healthy donors. On this clone itself: Its specificity is not known.

The PCR contained 60 Vbeta and 13 Jbeta primers. The assay was immunoSEQ multiplex PCR, and TCRdb's table has in-frame clones only and misses some. The sample lists about 89,000 clones; about 80% were seen once. The CDR3 loop spans 14 amino acids. Germline-derived CDR1 and CDR2 are MNHNY and SVGAGI (reference sequence). The ends were cut back, 0 bases at V and 4 bases at J, with 7 bases in the middle. Study conclusions and caveats: HLA-A and HLA-B allele assignments for most subjects were reportedly predicted accurately using TCR beta sequences. Through in vitro validation, a few CMV-associated chains were shown to be specific for CMV antigens. There were over 150 TCR beta chains listed as cytomegalovirus-associated.

Sequenced input: PBMCs. The TCR originated in a male donor in good health and CMV-seronegative. V gene TRBV6-6 combines with J gene TRBJ1-3; D not certain. The CDR3 DNA sequence: TGTGCCAGCAGTTACTCCGGAGCGGGAAACACCATATATTTT. Translated: CASSYSGAGNTIYF.